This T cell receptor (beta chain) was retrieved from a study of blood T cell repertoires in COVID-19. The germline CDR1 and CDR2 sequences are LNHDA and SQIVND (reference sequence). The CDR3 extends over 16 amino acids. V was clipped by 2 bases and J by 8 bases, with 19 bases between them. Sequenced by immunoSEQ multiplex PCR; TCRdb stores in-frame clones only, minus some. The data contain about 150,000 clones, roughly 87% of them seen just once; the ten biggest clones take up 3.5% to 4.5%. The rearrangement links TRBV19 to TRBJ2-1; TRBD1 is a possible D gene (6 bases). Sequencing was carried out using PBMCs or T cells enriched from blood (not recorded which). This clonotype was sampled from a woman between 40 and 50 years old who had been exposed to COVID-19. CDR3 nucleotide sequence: TGTGCCAGTAGTATAATCCGGTTGACTAACAGGGATGAGCAGTTCTTC. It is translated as CASSIIRLTNRDEQFF.